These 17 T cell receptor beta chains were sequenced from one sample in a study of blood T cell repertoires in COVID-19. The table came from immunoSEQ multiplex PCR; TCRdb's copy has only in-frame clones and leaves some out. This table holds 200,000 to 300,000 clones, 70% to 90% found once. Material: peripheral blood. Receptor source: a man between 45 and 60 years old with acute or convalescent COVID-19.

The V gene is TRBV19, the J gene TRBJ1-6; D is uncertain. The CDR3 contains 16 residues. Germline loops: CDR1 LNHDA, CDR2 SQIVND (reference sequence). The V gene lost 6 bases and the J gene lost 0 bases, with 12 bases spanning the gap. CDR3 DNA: TGTGCCAGTAGGCTACAGTTTAGCTCCTATAATTCACCCCTCCACTTT. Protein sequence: CASRLQFSSYNSPLHF. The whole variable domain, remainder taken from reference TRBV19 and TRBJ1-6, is DGGITQSPKYLFRKEGQNVTLSCEQNLNHDAMYWYRQDPGQGLRLIYYSQIVNDFQKGDIAEGYSVSREKKESFPLTVTSAQKNPTAFYLCASRLQFSSYNSPLHFGNGTRLTVT.

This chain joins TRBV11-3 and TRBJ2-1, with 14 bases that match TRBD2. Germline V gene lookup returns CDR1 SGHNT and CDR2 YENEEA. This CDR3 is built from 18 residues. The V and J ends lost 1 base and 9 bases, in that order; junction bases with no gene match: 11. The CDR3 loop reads CASSLVPPTSGGAGEQFF. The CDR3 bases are TGTGCCAGCAGCTTAGTCCCCCCGACTAGCGGGGGGGCGGGTGAGCAGTTCTTC.

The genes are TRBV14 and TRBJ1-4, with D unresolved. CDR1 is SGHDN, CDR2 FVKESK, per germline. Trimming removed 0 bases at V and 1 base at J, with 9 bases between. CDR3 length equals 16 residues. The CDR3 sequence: CASSQEWAGTNEKLFF. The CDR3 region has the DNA TGTGCCAGCAGCCAAGAATGGGCGGGAACTAATGAAAAACTGTTTTTT.

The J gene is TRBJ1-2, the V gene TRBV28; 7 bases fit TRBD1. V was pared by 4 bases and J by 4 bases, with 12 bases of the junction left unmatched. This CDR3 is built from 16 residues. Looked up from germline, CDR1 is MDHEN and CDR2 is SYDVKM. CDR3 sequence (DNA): TGTGCCAGCAGTTCCCCAGGGACAGCCAGCCTCTATGGCTACACCTTC. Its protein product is CASSSPGTASLYGYTF.

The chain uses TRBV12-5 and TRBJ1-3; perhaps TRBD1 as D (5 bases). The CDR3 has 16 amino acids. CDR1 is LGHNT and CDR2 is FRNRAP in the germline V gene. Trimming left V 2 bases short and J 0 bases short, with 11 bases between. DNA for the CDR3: TGTGCTAGTGGTTTGCCTGGGGCTTCCTCTGGAAACACCATATATTTT. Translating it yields CASGLPGASSGNTIYF.

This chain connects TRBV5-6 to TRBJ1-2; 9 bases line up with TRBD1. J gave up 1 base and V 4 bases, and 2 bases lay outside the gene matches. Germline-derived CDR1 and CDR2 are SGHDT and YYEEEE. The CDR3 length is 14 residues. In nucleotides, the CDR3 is TGTGCCAGCAGCGGACAGGGGATTAACTATGGCTACACCTTC. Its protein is CASSGQGINYGYTF. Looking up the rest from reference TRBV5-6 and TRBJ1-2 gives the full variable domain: DAGVTQSPTHLIKTRGQQVTLRCSPKSGHDTVSWYQQALGQGPQFIFQYYEEEERQRGNFPDRFSGHQFPNYSSELNVNALLLGDSALYLCASSGQGINYGYTFGSGTRLTVV.

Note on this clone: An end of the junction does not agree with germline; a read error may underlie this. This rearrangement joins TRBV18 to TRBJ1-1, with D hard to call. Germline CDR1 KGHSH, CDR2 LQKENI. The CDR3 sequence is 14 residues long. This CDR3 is CASSPLEENSEAFF. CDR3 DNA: TGTGCCAGCTCACCACTAGAAGAGAACAGTGAAGCTTTCTTT.

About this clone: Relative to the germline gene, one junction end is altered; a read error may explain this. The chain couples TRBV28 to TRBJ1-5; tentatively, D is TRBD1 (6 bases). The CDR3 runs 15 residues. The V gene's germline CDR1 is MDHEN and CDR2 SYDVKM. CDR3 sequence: CASRLSDRRNQPQHF. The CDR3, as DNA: TGTGCCAGCAGGTTATCCGACAGGCGGAATCAGCCCCAGCATTTT.

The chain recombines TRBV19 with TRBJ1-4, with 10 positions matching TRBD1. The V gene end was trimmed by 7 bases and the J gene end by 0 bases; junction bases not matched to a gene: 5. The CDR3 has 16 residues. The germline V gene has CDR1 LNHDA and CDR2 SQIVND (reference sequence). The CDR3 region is CASMRQGAATNEKLFF. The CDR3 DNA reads TGTGCCAGTATGAGACAGGGGGCCGCAACTAATGAAAAACTGTTTTTT.

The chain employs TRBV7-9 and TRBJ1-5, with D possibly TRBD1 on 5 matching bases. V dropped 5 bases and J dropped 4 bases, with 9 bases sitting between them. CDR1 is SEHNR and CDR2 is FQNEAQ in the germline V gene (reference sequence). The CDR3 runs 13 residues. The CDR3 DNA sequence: TGTGCCAGCAGCGATCAGGGAAATCAGCCCCAGCATTTT. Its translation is CASSDQGNQPQHF.

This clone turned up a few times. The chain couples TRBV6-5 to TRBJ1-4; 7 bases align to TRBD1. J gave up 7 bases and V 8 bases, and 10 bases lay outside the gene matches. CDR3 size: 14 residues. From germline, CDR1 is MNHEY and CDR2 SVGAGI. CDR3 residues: CASALTEGAEKLFF. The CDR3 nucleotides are TGTGCCAGCGCCTTAACCGAGGGGGCTGAAAAACTGTTTTTT.

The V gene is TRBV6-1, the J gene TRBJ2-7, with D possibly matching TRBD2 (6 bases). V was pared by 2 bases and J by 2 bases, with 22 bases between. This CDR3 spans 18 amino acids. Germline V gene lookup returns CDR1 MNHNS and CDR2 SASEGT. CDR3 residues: CASSESNEPWRGPYEQYF. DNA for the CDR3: TGTGCCAGCAGTGAATCGAACGAGCCATGGAGGGGCCCCTACGAGCAGTACTTC.

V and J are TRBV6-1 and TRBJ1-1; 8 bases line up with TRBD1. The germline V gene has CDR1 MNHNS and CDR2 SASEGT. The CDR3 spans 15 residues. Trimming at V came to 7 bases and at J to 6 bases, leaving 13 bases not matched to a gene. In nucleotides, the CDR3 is TGTGCCAGCAACTTCGGGACAGGCGAAAGGGCTGAAGCTTTCTTT. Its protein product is CASNFGTGERAEAFF.

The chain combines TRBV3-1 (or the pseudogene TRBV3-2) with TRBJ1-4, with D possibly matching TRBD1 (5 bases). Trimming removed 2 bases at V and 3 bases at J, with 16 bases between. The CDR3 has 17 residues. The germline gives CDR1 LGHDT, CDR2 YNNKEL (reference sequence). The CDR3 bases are TGTGCCAGCAGCCAACGAATGGGGGGGAGGGCTAATGAAAAACTGTTTTTT. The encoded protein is CASSQRMGGRANEKLFF.

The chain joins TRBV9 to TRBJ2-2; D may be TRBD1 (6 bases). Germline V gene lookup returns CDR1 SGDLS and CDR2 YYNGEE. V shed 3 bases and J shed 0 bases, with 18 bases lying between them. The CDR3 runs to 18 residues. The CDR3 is CASSALYLAGANTGELFF. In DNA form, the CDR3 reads TGTGCCAGCAGCGCCCTTTATTTGGCAGGGGCGAACACCGGGGAGCTGTTTTTT. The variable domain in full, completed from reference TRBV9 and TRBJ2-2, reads DSGVTQTPKHLITATGQRVTLRCSPRSGDLSVYWYQQSLDQGLQFLIQYYNGEERAKGNILERFSAQQFPDLHSELNLSSLELGDSALYFCASSALYLAGANTGELFFGEGSRLTVL.

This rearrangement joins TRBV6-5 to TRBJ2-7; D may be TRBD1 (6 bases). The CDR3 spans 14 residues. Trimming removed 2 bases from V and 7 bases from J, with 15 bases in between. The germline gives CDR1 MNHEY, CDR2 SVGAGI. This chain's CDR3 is CASSYGDKTIEQYF. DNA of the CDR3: TGTGCCAGCAGTTACGGGGACAAGACCATAGAGCAGTACTTC.

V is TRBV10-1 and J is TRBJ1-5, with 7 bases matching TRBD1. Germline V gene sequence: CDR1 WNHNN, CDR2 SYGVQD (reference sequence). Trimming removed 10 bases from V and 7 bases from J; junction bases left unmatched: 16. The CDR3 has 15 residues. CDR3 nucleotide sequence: TGCGCCAACTTAAGAGTGACAGGGTTTCACCAGCCCCAGCATTTT. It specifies CANLRVTGFHQPQHF.